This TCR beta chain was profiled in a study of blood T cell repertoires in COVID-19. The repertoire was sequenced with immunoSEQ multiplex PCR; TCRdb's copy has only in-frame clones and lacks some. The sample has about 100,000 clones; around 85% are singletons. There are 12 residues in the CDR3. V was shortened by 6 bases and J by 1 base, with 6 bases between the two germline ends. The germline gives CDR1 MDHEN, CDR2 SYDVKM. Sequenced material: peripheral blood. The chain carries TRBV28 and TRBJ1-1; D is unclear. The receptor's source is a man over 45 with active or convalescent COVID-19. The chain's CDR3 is CASRHRNTEAFF. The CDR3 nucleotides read TGTGCCAGCAGACATCGGAACACTGAAGCTTTCTTT.